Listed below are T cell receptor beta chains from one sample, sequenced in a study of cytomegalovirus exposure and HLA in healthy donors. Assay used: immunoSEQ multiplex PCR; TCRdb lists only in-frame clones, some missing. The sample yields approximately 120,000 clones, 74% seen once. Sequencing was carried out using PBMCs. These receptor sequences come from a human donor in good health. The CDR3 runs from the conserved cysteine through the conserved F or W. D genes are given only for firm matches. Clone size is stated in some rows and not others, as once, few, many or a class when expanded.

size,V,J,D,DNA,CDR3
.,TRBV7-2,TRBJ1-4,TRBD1,TGTGCCAGCAGCTCTTCGGGGACAGGGCGGGAAAAACTGTTTTTT,CASSSSGTGREKLFF
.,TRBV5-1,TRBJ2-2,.,TGCGCCAGCAGCTTGGCCAGGGAGCTGTTTTTT,CASSLARELFF
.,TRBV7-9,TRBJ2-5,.,TGTGCCAGCAGCTTCCTAGGCGACAGCTCCCAAGAGACCCAGTACTTC,CASSFLGDSSQETQYF
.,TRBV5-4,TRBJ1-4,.,TGTGCCAGCAGCTTGGGGGGGCTGGATTCTGAAAAACTGTTTTTT,CASSLGGLDSEKLFF
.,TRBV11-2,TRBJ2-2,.,TGTGCCAGCAGCTTAGCCCTACTTGGGGAGCTGTTTTTT,CASSLALLGELFF
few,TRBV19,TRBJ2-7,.,TGTGCCAGTAGTGTTCACTCCGGGGGCTCCTACGAGCAGTACTTC,CASSVHSGGSYEQYF
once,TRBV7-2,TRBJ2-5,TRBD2,TGTGCCAGCAGCTCCACTAGCGGGAGGGCACAAGAGACCCAGTACTTC,CASSSTSGRAQETQYF
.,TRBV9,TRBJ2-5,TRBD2,TGTGCCAGCAGCGTAGCGGTCGGGGGGGCCGACCAAGAGACCCAGTACTTC,CASSVAVGGADQETQYF
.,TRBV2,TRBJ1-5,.,TGTGCCAGCAGTGACGGACAGCTATGGGGCAATCAGCCCCAGCATTTT,CASSDGQLWGNQPQHF
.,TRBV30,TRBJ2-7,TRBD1,TGTGCCTGGAGACCGGGACAGGGGGCCTACGAGCAGTACTTC,CAWRPGQGAYEQYF
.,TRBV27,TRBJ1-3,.,TGTGCCAGCAGTTTATATGGGTCAGGGGTCGGCTCTGGAAACACCATATATTTT,CASSLYGSGVGSGNTIYF
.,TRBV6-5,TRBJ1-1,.,TGTGCCAGCAGTAAAGCTTTGAACACTGAAGCTTTCTTT,CASSKALNTEAFF
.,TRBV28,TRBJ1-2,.,TGTGCCAGCAGTTTAATCGCGCGACTTAACTATGGCTACACCTTC,CASSLIARLNYGYTF
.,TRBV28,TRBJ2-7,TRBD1,TGTGCCAGCAGGCCCGCAGGGGGTTACTCTTACTTC,CASRPAGGYSYF
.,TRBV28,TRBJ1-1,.,TGTGCCAGCAGTTTCGAGGGATTAGCGACGAACACTGAAGCTTTCTTT,CASSFEGLATNTEAFF
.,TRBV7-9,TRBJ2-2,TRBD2,TGTGCCAGCAGCCAGAGGGGTAGCGGGGGACGGTGGACCGGGGAGCTGTTTTTT,CASSQRGSGGRWTGELFF
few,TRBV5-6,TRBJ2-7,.,TGTGCCAGCAGCCCACGACGGAGCAGCTACGAGCAGTACTTC,CASSPRRSSYEQYF
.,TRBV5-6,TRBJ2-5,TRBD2,TGTGCCAGCAGGGGACTAGCGGGAGTGAGCCAAGAGACCCAGTACTTC,CASRGLAGVSQETQYF
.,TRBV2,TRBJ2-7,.,TGTGCCAGCAGGGGGCAGGGTAGGGAGGAGTACGAGCAGTACTTC,CASRGQGREEYEQYF
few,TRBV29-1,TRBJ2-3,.,TGCAGCGGTGCACCGAATGGGGCCACAGATACGCAGTATTTT,CSGAPNGATDTQYF
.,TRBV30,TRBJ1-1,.,TGTGCCTGGAGTCTCAGGGCTACCGAAGCTTTCTTT,CAWSLRATEAFF
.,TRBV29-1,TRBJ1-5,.,TGCAGCGTTGGAGGGAAGGATCAGCCCCAGCATTTT,CSVGGKDQPQHF
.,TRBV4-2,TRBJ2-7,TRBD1,TGTGCCAGCAGCCTTACCTCCACAGGGGACGAGCAGTACTTC,CASSLTSTGDEQYF
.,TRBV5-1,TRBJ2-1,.,TGCGCCAGCAGCCCGACCCCCGGGGAGCGTTTTGAGCAGTTCTTC,CASSPTPGERFEQFF
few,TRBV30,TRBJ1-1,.,TGTGCCTGGAGTGTGTTGGGCAGGAACACTGAAGCTTTCTTT,CAWSVLGRNTEAFF
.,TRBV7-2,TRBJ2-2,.,TGTGCCAGCAGCCCACAGGTGGCGTTGAACACCGGGGAGCTGTTTTTT,CASSPQVALNTGELFF
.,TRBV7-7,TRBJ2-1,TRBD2,TGTGCTAGCAGCTTAGCCGCTAGCGGGGGGATCGATGAGCAGTTCTTC,CASSLAASGGIDEQFF
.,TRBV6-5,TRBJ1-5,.,TGTGCCAGCAGTCCAGGCAGCAATCAGCCCCAGCATTTT,CASSPGSNQPQHF
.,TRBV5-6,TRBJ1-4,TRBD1,TGTGCCAGCAGCCCCGGGACAGCCGGTAATGAAAAACTGTTTTTT,CASSPGTAGNEKLFF
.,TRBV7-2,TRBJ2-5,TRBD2,TGTGCCAGCAGCTTAGCGCTTCGCGGGGGATCAGAGACCCAGTACTTC,CASSLALRGGSETQYF
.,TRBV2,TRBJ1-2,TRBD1,TGTGCCAGCTCAGGGGGCGAAGACTATGGCTACACCTTC,CASSGGEDYGYTF
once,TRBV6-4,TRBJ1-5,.,TGTGCCAGCAGTAGGCAGGCCAATCAGCCCCAGCATTTT,CASSRQANQPQHF
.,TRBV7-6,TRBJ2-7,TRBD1,TGTGCCAGCAGCTTAGCACCAGGGGGCAGCTCCTACGAGCAGTACTTC,CASSLAPGGSSYEQYF
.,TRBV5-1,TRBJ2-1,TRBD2,TGCGCCAGCAGCGGGGGACTAGCGCCTAGCTCCTACAATGAGCAGTTCTTC,CASSGGLAPSSYNEQFF
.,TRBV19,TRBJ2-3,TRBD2,TGTGCCAGTAGTATAGCGAACTTAGCGGGGTACACAGATACGCAGTATTTT,CASSIANLAGYTDTQYF
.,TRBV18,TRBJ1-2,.,TGTGCCAGCTCACCTAGGGACAACGGCTACACCTTC,CASSPRDNGYTF